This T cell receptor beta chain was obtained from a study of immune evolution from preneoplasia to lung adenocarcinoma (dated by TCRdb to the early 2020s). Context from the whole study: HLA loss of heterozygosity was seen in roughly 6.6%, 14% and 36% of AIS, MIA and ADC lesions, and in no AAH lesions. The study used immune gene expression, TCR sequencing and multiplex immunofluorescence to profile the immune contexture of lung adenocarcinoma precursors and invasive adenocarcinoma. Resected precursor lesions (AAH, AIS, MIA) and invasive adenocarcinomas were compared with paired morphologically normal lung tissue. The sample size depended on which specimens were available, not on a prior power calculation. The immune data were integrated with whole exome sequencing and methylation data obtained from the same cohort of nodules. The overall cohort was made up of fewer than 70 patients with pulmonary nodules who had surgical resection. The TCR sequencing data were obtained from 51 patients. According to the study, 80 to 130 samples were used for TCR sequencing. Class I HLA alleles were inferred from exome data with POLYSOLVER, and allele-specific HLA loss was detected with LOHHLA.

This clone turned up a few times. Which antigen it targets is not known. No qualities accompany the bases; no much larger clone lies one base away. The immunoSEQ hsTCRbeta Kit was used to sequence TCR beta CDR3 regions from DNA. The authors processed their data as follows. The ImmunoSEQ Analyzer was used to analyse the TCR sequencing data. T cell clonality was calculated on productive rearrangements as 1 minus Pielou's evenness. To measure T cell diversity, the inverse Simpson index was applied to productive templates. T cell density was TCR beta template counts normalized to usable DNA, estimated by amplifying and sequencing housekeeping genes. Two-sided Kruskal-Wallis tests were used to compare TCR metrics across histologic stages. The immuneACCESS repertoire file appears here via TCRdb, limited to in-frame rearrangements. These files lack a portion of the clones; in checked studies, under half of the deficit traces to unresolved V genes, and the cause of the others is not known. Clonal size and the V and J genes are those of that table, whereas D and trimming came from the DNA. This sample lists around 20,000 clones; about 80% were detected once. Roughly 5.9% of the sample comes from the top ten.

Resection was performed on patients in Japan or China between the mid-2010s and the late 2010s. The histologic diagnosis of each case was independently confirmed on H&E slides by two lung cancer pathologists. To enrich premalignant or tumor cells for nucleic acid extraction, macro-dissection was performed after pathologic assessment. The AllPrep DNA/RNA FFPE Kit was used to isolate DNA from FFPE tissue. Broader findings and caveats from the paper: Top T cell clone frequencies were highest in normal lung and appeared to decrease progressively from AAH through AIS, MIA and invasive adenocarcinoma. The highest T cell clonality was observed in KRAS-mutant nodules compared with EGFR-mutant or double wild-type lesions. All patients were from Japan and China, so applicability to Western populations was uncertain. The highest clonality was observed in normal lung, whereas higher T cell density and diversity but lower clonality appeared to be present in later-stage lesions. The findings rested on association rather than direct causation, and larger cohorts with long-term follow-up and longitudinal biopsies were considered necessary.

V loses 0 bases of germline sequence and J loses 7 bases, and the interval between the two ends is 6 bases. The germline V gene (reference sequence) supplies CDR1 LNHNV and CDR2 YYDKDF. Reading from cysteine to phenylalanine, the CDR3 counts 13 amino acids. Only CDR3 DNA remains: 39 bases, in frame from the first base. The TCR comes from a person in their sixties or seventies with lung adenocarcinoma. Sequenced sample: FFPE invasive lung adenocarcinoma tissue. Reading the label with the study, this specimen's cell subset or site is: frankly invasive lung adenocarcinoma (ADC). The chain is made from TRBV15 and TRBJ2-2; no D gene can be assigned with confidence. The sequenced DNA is TGTGCCACCAGCAGAGATCAGAACGGGGAGCTGTTTTTT. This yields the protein CATSRDQNGELFF.